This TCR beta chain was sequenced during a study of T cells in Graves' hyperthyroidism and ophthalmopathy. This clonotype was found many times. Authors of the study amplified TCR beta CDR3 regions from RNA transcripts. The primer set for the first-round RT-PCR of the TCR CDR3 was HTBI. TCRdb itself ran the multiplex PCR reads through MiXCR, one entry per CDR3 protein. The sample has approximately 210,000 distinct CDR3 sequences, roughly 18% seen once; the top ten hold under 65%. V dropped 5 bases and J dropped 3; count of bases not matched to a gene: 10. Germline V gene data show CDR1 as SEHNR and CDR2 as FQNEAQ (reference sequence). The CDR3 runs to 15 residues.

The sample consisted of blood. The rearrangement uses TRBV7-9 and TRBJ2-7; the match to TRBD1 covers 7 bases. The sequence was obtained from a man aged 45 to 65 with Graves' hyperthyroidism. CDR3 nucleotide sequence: TGTGCCAGCAGCACCCGGGACAGCGCCGACTACGAGCAGTACTTC. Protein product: CASSTRDSADYEQYF.